Each of the 4 T cell receptor beta chains below was sequenced from the same sample in a study of T cell clonotyping in hematopoietic cell transplantation. TCRdb's copy holds only in-frame clones and misses some; the assay was immunoSEQ multiplex PCR. The profile shows 20,000 to 30,000 clones, roughly 84% of them singletons. As to time point: recipient sample about 28 days before transplant, after cytoreduction. The source material was peripheral blood mononuclear cells, sampled before stem cell transplant. The receptors stem from a woman between 55 and 75 years old with acute myeloid leukemia. Some clones in this sample may be carry-over from other donors' samples.

This clone was seen only once. The rearrangement uses TRBV11-2 and TRBJ2-7; a possible D gene is TRBD2 (6 bases). Germline V lookup: CDR1 SGHAT, CDR2 FQNNGV. Trimming cost V 3 bases and J 4 bases, with 13 bases left between them. This CDR3 region has 14 residues. The CDR3 spells CASSLGIGGYEQYF. As DNA, the CDR3 is TGTGCCAGCAGCTTGGGAATCGGGGGATACGAGCAGTACTTC.

The chain couples TRBV2 to TRBJ1-6; 7 positions agree with TRBD1. This CDR3 comprises 16 residues. Germline assignment: CDR1 SNHLY and CDR2 FYNNEI. The V gene end was trimmed by 4 bases and the J gene end by 9 bases; junction bases not matched to a gene: 12. Here the CDR3 reads CASSARQGDTGSPLHF. The CDR3 DNA follows: TGTGCCAGCAGTGCAAGGCAGGGGGATACAGGTTCACCCCTCCACTTT.

Here the CDR3 DNA reads TGCAGCGTCCGGACAGGGGGTGTGGAGACCCAGTACTTC. Translating gives CSVRTGGVETQYF. J is TRBJ2-5 and V is TRBV29-1; 10 bases map to TRBD1. Germline V gene lookup returns CDR1 SQVTM and CDR2 ANQGSEA. The J segment lost 5 bases and the V segment lost 6 bases, leaving 6 bases of the junction unmatched. There are 13 residues in the CDR3.

The chain couples TRBV4-1 to TRBJ2-1; 9 bases line up with TRBD2. The CDR3 is made up of 13 amino acids. Germline lookup yields CDR1 MGHRA and CDR2 YSYEKL. V lost 3 bases, J lost 8 bases, and 2 bases stayed unmatched. The CDR3 here is CASSQGTSYEQFF. The CDR3 region has the DNA TGCGCCAGCAGCCAGGGGACTAGCTATGAGCAGTTCTTC.